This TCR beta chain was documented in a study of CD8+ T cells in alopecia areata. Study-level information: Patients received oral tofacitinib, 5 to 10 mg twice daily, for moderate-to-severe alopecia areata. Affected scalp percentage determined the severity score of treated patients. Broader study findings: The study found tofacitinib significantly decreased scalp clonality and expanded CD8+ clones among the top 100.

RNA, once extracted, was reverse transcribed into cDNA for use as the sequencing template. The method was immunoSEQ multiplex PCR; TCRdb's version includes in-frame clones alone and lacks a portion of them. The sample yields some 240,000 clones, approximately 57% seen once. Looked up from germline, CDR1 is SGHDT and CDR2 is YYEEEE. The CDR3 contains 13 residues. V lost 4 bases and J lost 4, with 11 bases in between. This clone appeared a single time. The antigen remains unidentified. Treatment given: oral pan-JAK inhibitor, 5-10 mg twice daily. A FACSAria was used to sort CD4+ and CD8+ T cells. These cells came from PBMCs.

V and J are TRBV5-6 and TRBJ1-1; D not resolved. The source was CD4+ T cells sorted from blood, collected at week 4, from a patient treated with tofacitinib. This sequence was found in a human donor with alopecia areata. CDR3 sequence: CASSALMGTEAFF. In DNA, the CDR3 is TGTGCCAGCAGCGCCCTTATGGGCACTGAAGCTTTCTTT.